Listed here is a single T cell receptor (beta chain). Its cognate antigen is unknown. With V trimmed by 7 bases and J by 4 bases, 5 bases remained unmatched. This CDR3 region has 14 residues. CDR1 and CDR2 from the germline V gene are SGHTA and FQGNSA. TCRdb keeps only in-frame clones here, not all; method: immunoSEQ multiplex PCR. The table includes fewer than 35,000 clones, roughly 91% detected once. This record belongs to a study of T cells in localized non-small cell lung cancer. General study findings and limits: Uninvolved adjacent lung had higher T cell clonality than tumor and all other tissues.

This specimen was peripheral blood, taken before any cancer treatment. The sequence derives from an older female donor with stage I lung adenocarcinoma. This sequence joins TRBV7-2 and TRBJ1-2, with 11 bases that match TRBD1. The CDR3 DNA follows: TGTGCCAGCAACCAGGGACAGGGGGGCTATGGCTACACCTTC. This encodes CASNQGQGGYGYTF.